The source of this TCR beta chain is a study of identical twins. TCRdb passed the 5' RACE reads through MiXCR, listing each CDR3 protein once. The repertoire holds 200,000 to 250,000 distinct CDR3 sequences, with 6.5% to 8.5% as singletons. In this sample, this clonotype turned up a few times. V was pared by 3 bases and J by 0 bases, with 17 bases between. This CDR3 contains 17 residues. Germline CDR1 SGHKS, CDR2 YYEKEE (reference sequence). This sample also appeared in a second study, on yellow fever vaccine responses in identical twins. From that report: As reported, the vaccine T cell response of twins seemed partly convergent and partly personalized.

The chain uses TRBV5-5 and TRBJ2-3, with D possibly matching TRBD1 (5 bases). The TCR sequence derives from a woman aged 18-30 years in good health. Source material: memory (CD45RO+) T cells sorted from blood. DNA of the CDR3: TGTGCCAGCAGCTGGGTTTACAGGAGAACTAGCACAGATACGCAGTATTTT. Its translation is CASSWVYRRTSTDTQYF.